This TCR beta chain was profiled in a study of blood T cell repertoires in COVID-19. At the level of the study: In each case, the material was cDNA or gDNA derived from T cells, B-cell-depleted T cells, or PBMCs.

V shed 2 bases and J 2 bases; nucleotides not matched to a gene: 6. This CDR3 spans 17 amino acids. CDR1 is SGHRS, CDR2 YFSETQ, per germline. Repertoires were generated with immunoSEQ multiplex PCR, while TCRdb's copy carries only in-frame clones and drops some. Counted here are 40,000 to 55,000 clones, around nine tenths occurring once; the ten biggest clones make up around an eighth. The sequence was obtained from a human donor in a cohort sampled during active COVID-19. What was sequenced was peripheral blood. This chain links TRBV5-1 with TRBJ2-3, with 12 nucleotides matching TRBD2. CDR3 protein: CASSFLTSGGFTDTQYF. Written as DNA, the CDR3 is TGCGCCAGCAGCTTCCTGACTAGCGGGGGCTTCACAGATACGCAGTATTTT. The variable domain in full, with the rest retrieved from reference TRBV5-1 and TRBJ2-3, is KAGVTQTPRYLIKTRGQQVTLSCSPISGHRSVSWYQQTPGQGLQFLFEYFSETQRNKGNFPGRFSGRQFSNSRSEMNVSTLELGDSALYLCASSFLTSGGFTDTQYFGPGTRLTVL.